Shown below are 14 T cell receptor beta chains from a single sample sequenced in a study of blood T cell repertoires in COVID-19. Method: immunoSEQ multiplex PCR; TCRdb's copy keeps in-frame clones and lacks some. The sample holds 200,000 to 300,000 clones; 84% are singletons and the top ten take 1.5%. Sequencing was carried out using peripheral blood. All receptors come from a woman in her forties who had recovered from COVID-19.

V gene TRBV5-1 combines with J gene TRBJ2-1, with 13 bases lining up with TRBD2. Trimming took 4 bases from V and 4 from J; bases not matched to a gene: 2. Per the germline V gene, CDR1 is SGHRS and CDR2 is YFSETQ. The CDR3 loop spans 15 amino acids. The CDR3 bases are TGCGCCAGCAGCGGGACTAGCGGGGCATACAATGAGCAGTTCTTC. Translated: CASSGTSGAYNEQFF.

The rearrangement links TRBV15 to TRBJ1-2; possible D gene TRBD1, 6 bases. The CDR3 is made up of 16 amino acids. V was pared by 1 base and J by 5 bases, with 17 bases between. Germline CDR1 and CDR2: LNHNV and YYDKDF (reference sequence). The CDR3 region has the DNA TGTGCCACCAGCAGAGTGGGCGGGAGGGGGACTTATGGCTACACCTTC. This encodes CATSRVGGRGTYGYTF.

This sequence joins TRBV5-6 and TRBJ2-7, with D unclear. V was shortened by 2 bases and J by 3 bases, with 9 bases between the two germline ends. Germline loops: CDR1 SGHDT, CDR2 YYEEEE. CDR3 length: 13 amino acids. CDR3 sequence reads: CASSFDINYEQYF. DNA for the CDR3: TGTGCCAGCAGCTTCGACATAAACTACGAGCAGTACTTC. The entire variable domain, with the rest obtained from reference TRBV5-6 and TRBJ2-7, is as follows: DAGVTQSPTHLIKTRGQQVTLRCSPKSGHDTVSWYQQALGQGPQFIFQYYEEEERQRGNFPDRFSGHQFPNYSSELNVNALLLGDSALYLCASSFDINYEQYFGPGTRLTVT.

The J gene is TRBJ1-4, the V gene TRBV30; 7 nucleotides match TRBD1. There are 16 residues in the CDR3. V dropped 1 base and J dropped 8; count of bases not matched to a gene: 13. Germline V gene lookup returns CDR1 GTSNPN and CDR2 SVGIG (reference sequence). CDR3 in amino acids: CAWSETTGVSGEKLFF. The CDR3 DNA is TGTGCCTGGAGTGAAACAACAGGGGTTTCGGGAGAAAAACTGTTTTTT.

V is TRBV19 and J is TRBJ2-1; 10 bases fit TRBD1. Germline assignment: CDR1 LNHDA and CDR2 SQIVND (reference sequence). V gave up 3 bases and J gave up 9 bases; unmatched junction bases: 2. This CDR3 has 13 residues. In DNA, the CDR3 is TGTGCCAGTAGTATGGGGACAGGGGTTGAGCAGTTCTTC. Encoded protein: CASSMGTGVEQFF.

The genes are TRBV28 and TRBJ2-7; no clear D. In germline, CDR1 is MDHEN, CDR2 SYDVKM. The CDR3 runs 15 residues. V was shortened by 6 bases and J by 3 bases, with 18 bases between the two germline ends. The chain's CDR3 is CASSLLTTLRYEQYF. For the CDR3, the DNA is TGTGCCAGCAGCCTGCTGACAACCTTACGCTACGAGCAGTACTTC. Variable domain in full (rest from reference TRBV28 and TRBJ2-7): DVKVTQSSRYLVKRTGEKVFLECVQDMDHENMFWYRQDPGLGLRLIYFSYDVKMKEKGDIPEGYSVSREKKERFSLILESASTNQTSMYLCASSLLTTLRYEQYFGPGTRLTVT.

This chain links TRBV10-2 with TRBJ2-7, with 8 bases identical to TRBD2. With V trimmed by 4 bases and J by 3 bases, 5 bases remained unmatched. Germline V CDR1 and CDR2: WSHSY, SAAADI. The CDR3 extends over 14 amino acids. The CDR3 protein is CASSGGTRNYEQYF. The CDR3 nucleotides read TGCGCCAGCAGTGGGGGGACTAGGAACTACGAGCAGTACTTC.

The gene calls are TRBV4-1 and TRBJ2-2; 11 bases are a match to TRBD1. The CDR3 has 20 amino acids. CDR1 is MGHRA, CDR2 YSYEKL, per germline. The ends lost 1 base at V and 5 bases at J; junction bases unmatched: 15. The CDR3 spells CASSQGLVRTGGERTGELFF. In nucleotides, the CDR3 is TGCGCCAGCAGCCAAGGGTTGGTGAGGACAGGGGGCGAGAGGACCGGGGAGCTGTTTTTT.

The V gene is TRBV5-1, the J gene TRBJ1-5; D unresolved. V lost 4 bases and J lost 1, with 9 bases in between. The CDR3 is 14 amino acids. Germline-derived CDR1 and CDR2 are SGHRS and YFSETQ. The CDR3 DNA follows: TGCGCCAGCAGCCCGGGAGAAAGCAATCAGCCCCAGCATTTT. It codes for CASSPGESNQPQHF.

The V and J genes are TRBV6-5 and TRBJ2-7; 7 nucleotides line up with TRBD1. After removal of 8 bases from V and 3 bases from J, the junction contained 7 bases not matched to a gene. Germline CDR1 reads MNHEY; CDR2 reads SVGAGI. The CDR3 extends over 13 amino acids. CDR3 amino acids: CASFGTASYEQYF. The CDR3 DNA reads TGTGCCAGCTTCGGGACAGCTAGCTACGAGCAGTACTTC.

The chain couples TRBV6-5 to TRBJ1-4, with no clear D. Trimming removed 6 bases from V and 4 bases from J, with 9 bases in between. Germline-derived CDR1 and CDR2 are MNHEY and SVGAGI. The CDR3 runs to 13 residues. The CDR3 spells CASRNTNNEKLFF. In nucleotides, the CDR3 is TGTGCCAGCAGAAACACAAATAATGAAAAACTGTTTTTT.

The gene calls are TRBV11-3 and TRBJ2-7, with D possibly being TRBD1 (6 bases). CDR3 length equals 15 residues. V dropped 4 bases and J dropped 3 bases, with 16 bases sitting between them. CDR1 SGHNT and CDR2 YENEEA come from the germline V gene. CDR3 region: CASSSLGDTVYEQYF. In nucleotides, the CDR3 is TGTGCCAGCAGCTCCCTCGGGGACACAGTCTACGAGCAGTACTTC. Using reference TRBV11-3 and TRBJ2-7 for the parts outside the CDR3, the full variable domain is EAGVVQSPRYKIIEKKQPVAFWCNPISGHNTLYWYLQNLGQGPELLIRYENEEAVDDSQLPKDRFSAERLKGVDSTLKIQPAELGDSAVYLCASSSLGDTVYEQYFGPGTRLTVT.

The V and J genes are TRBV6-1 and TRBJ2-3; D unresolved. Per the germline V gene, CDR1 is MNHNS and CDR2 is SASEGT. V dropped 2 bases and J dropped 5 bases, with 11 bases sitting between them. This CDR3 has 14 amino acids. CDR3 DNA: TGTGCCAGCAGTGAAAGTATCGCGAGAGATACGCAGTATTTT. This translates into CASSESIARDTQYF.

The chain has TRBV15 and TRBJ2-5, with D possibly matching TRBD2 (6 bases). Per the germline V gene, CDR1 is LNHNV and CDR2 is YYDKDF (reference sequence). The CDR3 has 16 amino acids. V shed 5 bases and J shed 2 bases, with 18 bases lying between them. This CDR3 is CATSGSPGLAQETQYF. CDR3 in DNA: TGTGCCACCAGCGGCTCTCCGGGACTGGCACAAGAGACCCAGTACTTC.